Reported below is one T cell receptor beta chain. This receptor's antigen is unknown. No clone much larger than this one lies a single base away; base qualities are absent. The immunoSEQ Assay was the method used to sequence TCRbeta CDR3 regions. After extraction, genomic DNA underwent amplification by bias-controlled multiplex PCR, followed by high-throughput sequencing. Processing in the source paper ran as follows. To quantify the absolute abundance of every unique TCRbeta CDR3 region, sequences were collapsed and filtered. Usable DNA was measured by amplifying reference genes present in all nucleated cells, and TCRbeta template counts were normalized to that usable DNA to estimate T cell fraction. Repertoire TCRs were annotated as SARS-CoV-2-specific when V gene, CDR3 amino acid sequence and J gene were exactly matched to a known reactive TCR set. MIRA supplied the reference SARS-CoV-2 TCR set, which was filtered for enrichment in COVID-19-positive ImmuneCODE repertoires so that public or cross-reactive TCRs were removed. Using the MIRA antigens, annotated TCRs were further analysed by specific ORF or by position within an ORF. Breadth was defined as the number of annotated unique rearrangements divided by the total number of unique productive rearrangements, and depth was defined as the summed frequency of the annotated unique rearrangements. TCR breadth was compared between groups using two-sided Wilcoxon rank-sum tests. The clones in this table, taken by TCRdb from immuneACCESS, are in-frame only. Not every clone is retained; where verified, under half of the shortfall comes from an unresolved V gene, and the cause of the rest is unknown. V and J calls and clone size are copied from that table; D and trimming were computed from the DNA. For this sample the table gives some 480,000 clones, of which around nine tenths were detected only once. The leading ten clones occupy 10% to 15% of the sample.

What the treatment or condition label conveys for this sample: about 20 received Ad26.COV2.S at low or high dose, single or two shots; several received placebo; per-sample allocation not given. Repertoires of vaccine and placebo recipients were sequenced from samples taken on day 63 after the first injection. Between 29 July and 7 August 2020, Cohort 1b enrolled 20 to 30 adults aged 18-55 years at one site in Boston, USA. Ad26.COV2.S was a replication-incompetent adenovirus type 26 vector expressing a prefusion-stabilized SARS-CoV-2 spike protein from the original Wuhan strain. Per the germline V gene, SGHRS is the CDR1 and YFSETQ is the CDR2. The germline ends are 11 bases apart after V is trimmed by 0 bases and J by 8 bases. From its cysteine to its phenylalanine, the CDR3 spans 13 amino acids. Just CDR3 DNA is preserved here, 39 bases in frame from base 1. The data belong to a study of Ad26.COV2.S vaccination and SARS-CoV-2 variants (dated by TCRdb to the early 2020s). General notes on the study: Vaccine-arm donors came from COV1001, a multicentre, randomized, double-blind, placebo-controlled phase I-IIa trial of Ad26.COV2.S in healthy adults. Blinding of investigators to trial group allocation was maintained during experiments and outcome assessment. TCRbeta repertoire sequencing served as the tool for gauging how specific and how broad the SARS-CoV-2-reactive T cell receptors were following Ad26.COV2.S vaccination. Ad26.COV2.S was administered intramuscularly at a dose of 5x10^10 or 1x10^11 viral particles, either as one shot or as two shots given 56 days apart. The TCR-sequenced set comprised about 32 samples: roughly 19 Ad26.COV2.S vaccine recipients, 5 placebo recipients and 8 SARS-CoV-2 convalescent individuals. Trial participants were randomized into five groups of five: low-dose or high-dose Ad26.COV2.S given once or twice, or placebo on both occasions. Results the study describes overall, beyond this receptor: Compared with placebo recipients, Ad26.COV2.S recipients showed higher spike-specific TCR breadth (P = 0.0014). Vaccine and placebo recipients had comparable non-spike TCR breadth, which fits with the vaccine containing only spike. According to the authors, total T cell responses may have been underestimated by the TCR breadth and depth analyses. The study was not powered to compare responses between vaccine doses or regimens. Substantial breadth of spike-specific CD8+ and CD4+ T cell responses was reported after vaccination.

This sequence originates from a person aged 18-65 years who received the Ad26.COV2.S COVID-19 vaccine or a placebo. This sample comprised peripheral blood, obtained in a trial of Ad26.COV2.S vaccine versus placebo. This chain is built from TRBV5-1 and TRBJ1-2, with TRBD1 tentatively as D gene (5 bases match). The sequenced DNA is TGCGCCAGCAGCTTGGCCCAGGGCAACGGCTACACCTTC. This encodes CASSLAQGNGYTF.